These 12 T cell receptor beta chains came from one sample sequenced in a study of blood T cell repertoires in COVID-19. Assay used: immunoSEQ multiplex PCR; TCRdb lists only in-frame clones, some missing. The sample carries some 390,000 clones, over 75% recorded once. The sequenced sample consisted of peripheral blood. These receptors originate from a woman aged 55-69 years with COVID-19, enrolled during active disease.

In this sample, this clone turned up a few times. The chain joins TRBV5-5 to TRBJ2-3; TRBD1 might be the D (6 bases). Germline V gene data show CDR1 as SGHKS and CDR2 as YYEKEE (reference sequence). Trimming took 3 bases from V and 5 from J, leaving 7 bases between them. This CDR3 is 12 amino acids long. The CDR3 bases are TGTGCCAGCAGCTCCAGGGGAGATACGCAGTATTTT. Translated, it gives CASSSRGDTQYF.

V usage is TRBV7-2 and J usage is TRBJ1-5; D remains ambiguous. The CDR3 consists of 17 residues. Trimming took off 5 bases at V and 3 bases at J, with 20 bases between the two ends. Germline assignment: CDR1 SGHTA and CDR2 FQGNSA. The CDR3 coding sequence is TGTGCCAGCAGCCGGACCGTAAGTAGCGGAAACAATCAGCCCCAGCATTTT. Its protein product is CASSRTVSSGNNQPQHF.

V and J are TRBV19 and TRBJ1-4; tentative D call: TRBD1 (5 bases). From germline, CDR1 is LNHDA and CDR2 SQIVND (reference sequence). V dropped 3 bases and J dropped 7 bases, with 15 bases sitting between them. CDR3 length equals 15 residues. This CDR3 reads CASSMMQGLAEKLFF. CDR3 sequence (DNA): TGTGCCAGTAGTATGATGCAGGGCTTAGCTGAAAAACTGTTTTTT.

This chain links TRBV6-2 or TRBV6-3 with TRBJ2-3, with 10 bases fitting TRBD2. This CDR3 spans 16 amino acids. Germline CDR1 is MNHEY and CDR2 is SVGEGT. The junction had 6 bases not matched to a gene; V was cut back by 4 bases and J by 2 bases. CDR3 nucleotides: TGTGCCAGCAGTTCTCGGACTAGCGGCTTCACAGATACGCAGTATTTT. Translation gives CASSSRTSGFTDTQYF.

The V call is TRBV2, the J call TRBJ1-4; 9 positions match TRBD1. The CDR3 totals 14 residues. V shed 5 bases and J 8 bases; nucleotides not matched to a gene: 6. Germline CDR1 SNHLY, CDR2 FYNNEI. CDR3 region: CASSRTGVGEKLFF. CDR3 sequence (DNA): TGTGCCAGCAGTAGGACAGGGGTAGGAGAAAAACTGTTTTTT.

The rearrangement links TRBV6-5 to TRBJ1-2; 9 bases map to TRBD1. CDR3 length equals 15 residues. The ends lost 7 bases at V and 4 bases at J; junction bases unmatched: 10. Germline CDR1 and CDR2: MNHEY and SVGAGI. The CDR3 sequence is CASTWDVTGGYGYTF. The CDR3 DNA follows: TGTGCCAGCACCTGGGATGTGACAGGGGGCTATGGCTACACCTTC.

The chain is built from TRBV2 and TRBJ2-7; 11 bases match TRBD2. CDR3 length: 18 residues. J lost 2 bases, V lost 5 bases, and 14 bases had no gene match. Germline loops: CDR1 SNHLY, CDR2 FYNNEI. The CDR3 coding sequence is TGTGCCAGCAGTTCACAGACTAGCGGGGCCACAACCGCCTACGAGCAGTACTTC. Its protein product is CASSSQTSGATTAYEQYF.

The CDR3 DNA sequence: TGCAGTGTCCTAATTTACACTGAAGCTTTCTTT. Protein sequence: CSVLIYTEAFF. V and J are TRBV20-1 and TRBJ1-1; the D is unclear. CDR3 length: 11 residues. Germline assignment: CDR1 DFQATT and CDR2 SNEGSKA (reference sequence). V was trimmed by 7 bases and J by 3 bases, leaving 9 bases between them.

V and J are TRBV3-1 (or the pseudogene TRBV3-2) and TRBJ2-4, with 8 bases matching TRBD2. Trimming at V came to 0 bases and at J to 7 bases, leaving 2 bases not matched to a gene. Germline V lookup: CDR1 LGHDT, CDR2 YNNKEL (reference sequence). The CDR3 is made up of 14 amino acids. CDR3 coding DNA: TGTGCCAGCAGCCAAGACGGGGGGGTCAACATTCAGTACTTC. This translates into CASSQDGGVNIQYF.

The chain has TRBV7-8 and TRBJ2-7; no definite D call. Deletions cut 3 bases from V and 1 base from J, with 16 bases between. The CDR3 consists of 16 residues. The germline gives CDR1 SGHVS, CDR2 FQNEAQ. The CDR3 sequence is CASSFQVATDSYEQYF. In DNA form, the CDR3 reads TGTGCCAGCAGCTTCCAGGTTGCCACCGATTCCTACGAGCAGTACTTC. Based on the CDR3 plus reference TRBV7-8 and TRBJ2-7, the full variable domain is GAGVSQSPRYKVAKRGQDVALRCDPISGHVSLFWYQQALGQGPEFLTYFQNEAQLDKSGLPSDRFFAERPEGSVSTLKIQRTQQEDSAVYLCASSFQVATDSYEQYFGPGTRLTVT.

The chain couples TRBV5-1 to TRBJ2-5, with D possibly being TRBD1 (6 bases). Germline V gives CDR1 SGHRS, CDR2 YFSETQ. The V and J ends lost 0 bases and 7 bases respectively, with 22 bases between them. CDR3 length equals 17 residues. CDR3 sequence: CASSLAASNSGAGTQYF. CDR3 nucleotides: TGCGCCAGCAGCTTGGCAGCTAGCAACTCAGGGGCGGGGACCCAGTACTTC.

V gene TRBV4-1 combines with J gene TRBJ2-5, with D unresolved. From germline, CDR1 is MGHRA and CDR2 YSYEKL. This CDR3 has 13 residues. V lost 1 base, J lost 4 bases, and 7 bases lay in between. In DNA form, the CDR3 reads TGCGCCAGCAGCCAAGTTGTCTTAGAGACCCAGTACTTC. Protein sequence: CASSQVVLETQYF.